Listed below are T cell receptor beta chains from one sample, sequenced in a study of beta chain features in type 1 diabetes. The repertoire was sequenced with immunoSEQ multiplex PCR; TCRdb's copy has only in-frame clones and lacks some. This table holds 20,000 to 25,000 clones, about 63% found once. The specimen sequenced was stem cell memory CD4+ T cells from blood. These receptors were obtained from a woman aged 40 to 49 with type 1 diabetes. CDR3s include the opening cysteine and the closing phenylalanine or tryptophan. D genes are given only for firm matches. Expanded clones are given a class, and other clones once, few, many or no size at all.

.	TRBJ1-5	TRBD1	TRBV28	TGTGCCAGCAGTCCACCCCGACAGGGTTGGAAACATTTT	CASSPPRQGWKHF
.	TRBJ1-1	.	TRBV6-1	TGTGCCAGCAGTGGAGTCAACCGAAACACTGAAGCTTTCTTT	CASSGVNRNTEAFF
.	TRBJ2-1	TRBD2	TRBV11-1	TGTGCCAGCAGCCCCCGGACTAGCGGCTTCATCCAGCAGTTCTTC	CASSPRTSGFIQQFF
.	TRBJ1-5	TRBD1	TRBV5-1	TGCGCCAGCAGCTTGACAGGGGGTAATCAGCCCCAGCATTTT	CASSLTGGNQPQHF
.	TRBJ2-7	.	TRBV7-9	TGTGCCAGCAGCTTAATGGGCATCGTTTACGAGCAGTACTTC	CASSLMGIVYEQYF
.	TRBJ1-5	.	TRBV30	TGTGCCTGGAGTGTAAGCTCCAATCAGCCCCAGCATTTT	CAWSVSSNQPQHF
.	TRBJ2-1	.	TRBV27	TGTGCCAGCAGTTCGCGGGTAAGCTCCTACAATGAGCAGTTCTTC	CASSSRVSSYNEQFF
.	TRBJ1-1	TRBD1	TRBV6-1	TGTGCCAGCAGTTGGGACAGGGGTGACACTGAAGCTTTCTTT	CASSWDRGDTEAFF
.	TRBJ1-2	.	TRBV4-2	TGTGCCAGCAGCCAAGGTCGGCAGGTCTATGGCTACACCTTC	CASSQGRQVYGYTF
.	TRBJ2-1	.	TRBV28	TGTGCCAGCAGTTCCTCTCAGGGTACCCTATACAATGAGCAGTTCTTC	CASSSSQGTLYNEQFF
.	TRBJ2-3	.	TRBV7-2	TGTGCCAGCAGCCCAACCATTACTAGCTCACCGGGAGATACGCAGTATTTT	CASSPTITSSPGDTQYF
.	TRBJ1-4	TRBD1	TRBV18	TGTGCCAGCTCCCTCGGGGGACAGGGAAGCGGAAAACTGTTTTTT	CASSLGGQGSGKLFF
.	TRBJ2-7	.	TRBV6-5	TGTGCCAGCAGCTACAGGGGGGGTGACCCCTACGAGCAGTACTTC	CASSYRGGDPYEQYF
few	TRBJ1-6	.	TRBV29-1	TGCAGCGTTGTTTTCGGCAGGGGTGATTCACCCCTCCACTTT	CSVVFGRGDSPLHF
.	TRBJ2-2	TRBD1	TRBV9	TGTGCCAGCAGCGTAGTTGACAGGGAGCCCGGGGAGCTGTTTTTT	CASSVVDREPGELFF
few	TRBJ2-7	TRBD1	TRBV29-1	TGCAGCGTTGGGACAGGGGGCAGGAACGAGCAGTACTTC	CSVGTGGRNEQYF
few	TRBJ1-4	.	TRBV2	TGTGCCAGCGGTCCCGAGGAAAAACTGTTTTTT	CASGPEEKLFF
.	TRBJ1-1	.	TRBV7-9	TGTGCCAGCAGCGCGACAGGAAGTTACACTGAAGCTTTCTTT	CASSATGSYTEAFF
.	TRBJ2-7	.	TRBV7-9	TGTGCCAGCAGCTCCTCAAGCCCCGGGTACGAGCAGTACTTC	CASSSSSPGYEQYF
.	TRBJ2-7	TRBD2	TRBV7-2	TGTGCCAGCAGCTTAGGGAGCGGGGGTTCCTACGAGCAGTACTTC	CASSLGSGGSYEQYF
.	TRBJ2-7	TRBD2	TRBV28	TGTGCCAGCACAACAAGGACTAGCGGTACCTACGAGCAGTACTTC	CASTTRTSGTYEQYF
.	TRBJ1-5	.	TRBV7-2	TGTGCCAGCCGCGGGCTTGCCAATCAGCCCCAGCATTTT	CASRGLANQPQHF
few	TRBJ2-1	TRBD2	TRBV5-1	TGCGCCAGCACCCCGGAAGCGGGAGGGCACAATGAGCAGTTCTTC	CASTPEAGGHNEQFF
.	TRBJ1-1	.	TRBV6-5	TGTGCCAGCAGGGCGGACTACACTGAAGCTTTCTTT	CASRADYTEAFF
.	TRBJ1-2	.	TRBV5-1	TGCGCCAGCAGCTTGGACAGTGTCTATGGCTACACCTTC	CASSLDSVYGYTF
few	TRBJ2-3	TRBD2	TRBV18	TGTGCCAGCCGCATGACTAGCGGCACAGATACGCAGTATTTT	CASRMTSGTDTQYF
.	TRBJ1-1	.	TRBV5-1	TGCGCCAGCAGCTTGGTCCTGGAGGGGACTGAAGCTTTCTTT	CASSLVLEGTEAFF
.	TRBJ2-7	TRBD1	TRBV2	TGTGCCAGCAGTGGTATGAAGACAGGGGGTTTTCCAAGACACGAGCAGTACTTC	CASSGMKTGGFPRHEQYF
.	TRBJ1-2	TRBD1	TRBV7-9	TGTGCCAGCAGCTTAGAGGGACAGGGCCACTACACCTTC	CASSLEGQGHYTF
.	TRBJ2-1	TRBD2	TRBV28	TGTGCCAGCACCTTAGGGGCAGCGGGGGCCCAATACAATGAGCAGTTCTTC	CASTLGAAGAQYNEQFF
.	TRBJ1-3	.	TRBV28	TGTGCCAGCAGCTTTTGGGGGGAGGGATTCTCTGGAAACACCATATATTTT	CASSFWGEGFSGNTIYF
few	TRBJ1-5	.	TRBV19	TGTGCCAGTACCCCCGGCCGGGGCAATCAGCCCCAGCATTTT	CASTPGRGNQPQHF
once	TRBJ1-4	.	TRBV7-2	TGTGCCAGCAGCTTAGGTGAAGGGGGAACTAATGAAAAACTGTTTTTT	CASSLGEGGTNEKLFF
.	TRBJ2-1	TRBD2	TRBV4-1	TGCGCCAGCAGCCAAGATCGCCCGCCTAGCGGGAGTCATGAGCAGTTCTTC	CASSQDRPPSGSHEQFF
.	TRBJ2-3	TRBD2	TRBV6-1	TGTGCCAGCAGTTTGCTAGCGGGAGCGGATACGCAGTATTTT	CASSLLAGADTQYF
.	TRBJ1-1	TRBD1	TRBV7-9	TGTGCCAGCAGCCCAACGGGGACAGTGTACACTGAAGCTTTCTTT	CASSPTGTVYTEAFF
.	TRBJ2-3	.	TRBV28	TGTGCCAGCAGTTCCCTGGGGGGAAGCACAGATACGCAGTATTTT	CASSSLGGSTDTQYF
once	TRBJ2-7	TRBD2	TRBV7-2	TGTGCCAGCAGCTTAGCTCGGACTAGCGGGGCTTACGAGCAGTACTTC	CASSLARTSGAYEQYF
.	TRBJ1-1	.	TRBV2	TGTGCCACCATCCAGGGGCCGTCTATGAACACTGAAGCTTTCTTT	CATIQGPSMNTEAFF
.	TRBJ2-1	TRBD1	TRBV28	TGTGCCAGCAGTCCCTCAGGGGGCCACCACAATGAGCAGTTCTTC	CASSPSGGHHNEQFF
.	TRBJ2-1	.	TRBV5-5	TGTGCCAGCAGGCCCCGAGGGAACGGTGTCTCCTACAATGAGCAGTTCTTC	CASRPRGNGVSYNEQFF
.	TRBJ1-4	.	TRBV6-1	TGTGCCAGCAGTGGTCAGAACTATGCAACTAATGAAAAACTGTTTTTT	CASSGQNYATNEKLFF
once	TRBJ1-2	TRBD1	TRBV6-6	TGTGCCAGCAGTTACTCGGGGACAGATAACTATGGCTACACCTTC	CASSYSGTDNYGYTF
.	TRBJ2-1	TRBD2	TRBV6-5	TGTGCCAGCAGTTACTCGGGGGGGAGTGGGAATGAGCAGTTCTTC	CASSYSGGSGNEQFF
.	TRBJ2-2	.	TRBV6-6	TGTGCCATCTACTCGAACACCGGGGAGCTGTTTTTT	CAIYSNTGELFF
once	TRBJ2-5	.	TRBV7-2	TGTGCCAGCAGCCCTACCGGGACTCAGCAAGAGACCCAGTACTTC	CASSPTGTQQETQYF
.	TRBJ2-1	.	TRBV4-3	TGCGCCAGCAGCCAAGGGGTCGGGATAGGCTTCCGGGAGTTCTTC	CASSQGVGIGFREFF
.	TRBJ1-4	.	TRBV7-8	TGTGCCAGCAGCTCCTCAGGCTGGGCTAATGAAAAACTGTTTTTT	CASSSSGWANEKLFF
.	TRBJ1-1	.	TRBV2	TGTGCCAGCAGAAGGGGTGGGAACACTGAAGCTTTCTTT	CASRRGGNTEAFF
.	TRBJ1-4	.	TRBV18	TGTGCCAGCTCAGGCCGGGTGGCAACTAATGAAAAACTGTTTTTT	CASSGRVATNEKLFF